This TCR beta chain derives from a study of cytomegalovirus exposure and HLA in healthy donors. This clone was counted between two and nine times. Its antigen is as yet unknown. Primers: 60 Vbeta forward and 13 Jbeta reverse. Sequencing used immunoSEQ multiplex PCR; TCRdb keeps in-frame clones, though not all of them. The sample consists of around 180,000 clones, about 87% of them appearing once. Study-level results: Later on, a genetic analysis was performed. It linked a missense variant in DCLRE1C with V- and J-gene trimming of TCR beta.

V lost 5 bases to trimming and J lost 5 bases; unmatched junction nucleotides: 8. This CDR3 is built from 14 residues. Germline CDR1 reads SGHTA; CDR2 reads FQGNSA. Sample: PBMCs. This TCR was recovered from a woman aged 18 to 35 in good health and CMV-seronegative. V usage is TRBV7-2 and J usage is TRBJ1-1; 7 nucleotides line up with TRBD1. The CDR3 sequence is CASSNRGGGTEAFF. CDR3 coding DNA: TGTGCCAGCAGCAACAGGGGCGGCGGGACTGAAGCTTTCTTT.